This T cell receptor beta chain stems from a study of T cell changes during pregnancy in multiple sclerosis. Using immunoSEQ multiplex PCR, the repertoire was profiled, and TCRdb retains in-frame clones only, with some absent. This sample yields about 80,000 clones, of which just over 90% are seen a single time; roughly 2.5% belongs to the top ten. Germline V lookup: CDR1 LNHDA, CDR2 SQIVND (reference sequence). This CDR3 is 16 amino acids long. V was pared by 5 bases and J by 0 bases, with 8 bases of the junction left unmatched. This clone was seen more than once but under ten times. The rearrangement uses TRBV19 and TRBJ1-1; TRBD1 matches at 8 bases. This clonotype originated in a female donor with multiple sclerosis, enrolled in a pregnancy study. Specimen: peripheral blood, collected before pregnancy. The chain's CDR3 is CASSPPRQGMNTEAFF. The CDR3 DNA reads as TGTGCCAGTAGTCCCCCCAGACAGGGGATGAACACTGAAGCTTTCTTT.